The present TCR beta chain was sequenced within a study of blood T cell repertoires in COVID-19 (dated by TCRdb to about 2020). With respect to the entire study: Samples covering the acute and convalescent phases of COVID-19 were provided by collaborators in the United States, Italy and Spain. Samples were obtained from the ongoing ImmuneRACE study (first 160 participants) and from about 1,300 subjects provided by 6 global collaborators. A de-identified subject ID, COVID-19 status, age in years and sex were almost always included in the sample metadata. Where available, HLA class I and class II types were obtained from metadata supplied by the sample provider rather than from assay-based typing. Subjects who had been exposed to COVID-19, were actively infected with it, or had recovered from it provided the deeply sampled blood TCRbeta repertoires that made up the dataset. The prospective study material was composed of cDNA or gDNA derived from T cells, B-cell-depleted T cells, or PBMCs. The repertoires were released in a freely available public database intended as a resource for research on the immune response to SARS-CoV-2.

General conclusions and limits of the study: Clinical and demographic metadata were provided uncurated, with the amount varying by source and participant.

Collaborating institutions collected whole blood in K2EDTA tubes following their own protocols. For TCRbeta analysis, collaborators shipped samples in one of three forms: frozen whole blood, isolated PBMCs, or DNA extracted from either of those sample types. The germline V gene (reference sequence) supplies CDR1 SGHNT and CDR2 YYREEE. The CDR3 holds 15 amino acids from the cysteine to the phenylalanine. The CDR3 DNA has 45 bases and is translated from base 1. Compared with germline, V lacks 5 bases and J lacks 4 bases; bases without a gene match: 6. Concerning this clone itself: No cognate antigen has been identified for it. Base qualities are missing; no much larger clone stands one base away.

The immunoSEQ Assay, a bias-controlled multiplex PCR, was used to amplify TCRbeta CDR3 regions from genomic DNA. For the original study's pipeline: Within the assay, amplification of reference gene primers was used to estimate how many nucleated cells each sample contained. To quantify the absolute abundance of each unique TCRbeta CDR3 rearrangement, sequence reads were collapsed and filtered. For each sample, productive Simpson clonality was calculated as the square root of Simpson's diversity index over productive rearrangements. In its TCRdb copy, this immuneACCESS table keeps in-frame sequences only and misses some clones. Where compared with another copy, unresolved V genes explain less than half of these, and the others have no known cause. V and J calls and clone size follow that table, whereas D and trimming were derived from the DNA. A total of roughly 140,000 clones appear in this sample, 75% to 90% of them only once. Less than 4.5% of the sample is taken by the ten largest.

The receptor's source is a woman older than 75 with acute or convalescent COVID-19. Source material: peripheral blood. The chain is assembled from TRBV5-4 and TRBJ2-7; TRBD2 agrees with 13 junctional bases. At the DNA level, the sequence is TGTGCCAGCAGACCGGGACTAGCGGGGTCTTACGAGCAGTACTTC. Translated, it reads CASRPGLAGSYEQYF.